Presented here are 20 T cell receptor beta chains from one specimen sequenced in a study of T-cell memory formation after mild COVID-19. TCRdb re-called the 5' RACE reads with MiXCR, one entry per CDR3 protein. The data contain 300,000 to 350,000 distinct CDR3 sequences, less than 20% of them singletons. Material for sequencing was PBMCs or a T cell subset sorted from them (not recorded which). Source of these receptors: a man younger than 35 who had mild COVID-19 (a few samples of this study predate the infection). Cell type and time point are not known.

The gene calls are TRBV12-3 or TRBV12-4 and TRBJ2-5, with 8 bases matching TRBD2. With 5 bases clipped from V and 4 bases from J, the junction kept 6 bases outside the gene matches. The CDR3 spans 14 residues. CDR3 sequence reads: CASSKSGGRETQYF. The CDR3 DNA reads TGTGCCAGCAGTAAAAGCGGGGGACGAGAGACCCAGTACTTC.

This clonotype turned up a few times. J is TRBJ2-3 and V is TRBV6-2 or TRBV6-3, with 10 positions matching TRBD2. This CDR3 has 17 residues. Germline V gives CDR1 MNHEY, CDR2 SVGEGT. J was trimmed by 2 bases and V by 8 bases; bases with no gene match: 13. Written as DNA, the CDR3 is TGTGCCAGCGACCGAGACCTCCTAGCGGGGGCCACAGATACGCAGTATTTT. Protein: CASDRDLLAGATDTQYF.

CDR3 region: CSARNPGSSQPQHF. CDR3 sequence (DNA): TGCAGTGCTAGAAACCCAGGGTCAAGTCAGCCCCAGCATTTT. V is TRBV20-1 and J is TRBJ1-5; tentatively, D is TRBD1 (5 bases). Trimming took 2 bases from V and 6 from J, leaving 14 bases between them. Germline lookup yields CDR1 DFQATT and CDR2 SNEGSKA (reference sequence). This CDR3 is built from 14 residues.

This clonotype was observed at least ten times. Here the CDR3 reads CSVAPGINYEQYF. As DNA, the CDR3 is TGCAGCGTTGCGCCAGGGATCAACTACGAGCAGTACTTC. The chain couples TRBV29-1 to TRBJ2-7; a weak D match, TRBD1 (5 bases). The V gene lost 4 bases and the J gene lost 3 bases, with 13 bases spanning the gap. CDR1 and CDR2 (germline): SQVTM, ANQGSEA. The CDR3 contains 13 residues.

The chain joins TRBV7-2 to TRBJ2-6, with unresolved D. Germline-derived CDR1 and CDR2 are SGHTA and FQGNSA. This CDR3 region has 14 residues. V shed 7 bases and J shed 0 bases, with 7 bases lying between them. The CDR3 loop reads CASINSSGANVLTF. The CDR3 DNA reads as TGTGCCAGCATCAATAGCTCTGGGGCCAACGTCCTGACTTTC.

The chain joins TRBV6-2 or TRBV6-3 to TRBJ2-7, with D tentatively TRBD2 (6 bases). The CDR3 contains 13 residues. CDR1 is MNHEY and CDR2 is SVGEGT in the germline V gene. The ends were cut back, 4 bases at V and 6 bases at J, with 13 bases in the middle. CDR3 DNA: TGTGCCAGCAGTTCCACAGGAGGGCCCGAGCAGTACGTC. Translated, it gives CASSSTGGPEQYV.

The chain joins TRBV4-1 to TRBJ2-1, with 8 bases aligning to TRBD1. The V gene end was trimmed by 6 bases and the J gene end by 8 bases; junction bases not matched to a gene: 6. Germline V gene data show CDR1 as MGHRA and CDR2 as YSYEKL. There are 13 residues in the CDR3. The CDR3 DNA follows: TGCGCCAGCAGGTGGACAGGGAGTCATGAGCAGTTCTTC. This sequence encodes CASRWTGSHEQFF.

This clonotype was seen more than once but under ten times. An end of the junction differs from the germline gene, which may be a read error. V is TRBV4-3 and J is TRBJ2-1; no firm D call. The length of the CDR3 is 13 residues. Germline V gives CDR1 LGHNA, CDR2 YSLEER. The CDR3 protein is CASSHPQRSAPTF. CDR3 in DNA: TGCGCCAGCAGCCACCCCCAGAGGTCGGCCCCCACCTTC.

The CDR3 is CASSEYTGAGANVLTF. The CDR3 coding sequence is TGTGCCAGCAGTGAATATACGGGAGCTGGGGCCAACGTCCTGACTTTC. This sequence joins TRBV25-1 and TRBJ2-6; TRBD2 might be the D (6 bases). CDR3 length: 16 amino acids. Germline assignment: CDR1 MGHDK and CDR2 SYGVNS. The V end lost 0 bases, the J end lost 2 bases, and 8 bases lay between the germline ends.

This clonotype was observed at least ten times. The CDR3 DNA reads as TGTGCCTGGAGTGTTTTGGGGGCAGATACGCAGTATTTT. It yields the protein CAWSVLGADTQYF. The rearrangement links TRBV30 to TRBJ2-3; D possibly matches TRBD1 or TRBD2 (5 bases each). V dropped 0 bases and J dropped 4 bases, with 8 bases sitting between them. Germline V gene data show CDR1 as GTSNPN and CDR2 as SVGIG (reference sequence). The CDR3 is made up of 13 amino acids.

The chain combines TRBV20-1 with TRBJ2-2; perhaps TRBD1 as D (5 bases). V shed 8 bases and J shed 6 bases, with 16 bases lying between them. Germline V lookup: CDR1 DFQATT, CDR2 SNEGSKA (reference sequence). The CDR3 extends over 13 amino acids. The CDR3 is CSFSGPGPGELFF. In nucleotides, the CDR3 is TGCAGTTTTTCCGGACCAGGGCCCGGGGAGCTGTTTTTT.

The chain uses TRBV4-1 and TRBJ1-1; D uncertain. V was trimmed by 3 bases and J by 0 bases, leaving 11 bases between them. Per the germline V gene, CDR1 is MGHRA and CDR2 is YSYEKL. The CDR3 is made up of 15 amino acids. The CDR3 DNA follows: TGCGCCAGCAGCCAGTCCGGTATCATGAACACTGAAGCTTTCTTT. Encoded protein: CASSQSGIMNTEAFF.

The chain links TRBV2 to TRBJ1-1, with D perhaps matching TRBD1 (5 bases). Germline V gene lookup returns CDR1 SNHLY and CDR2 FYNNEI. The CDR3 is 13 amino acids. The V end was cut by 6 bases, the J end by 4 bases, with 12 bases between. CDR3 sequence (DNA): TGTGCCAGCAGGGGGGAATCAGGCACTGAAGCTTTCTTT. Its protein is CASRGESGTEAFF.

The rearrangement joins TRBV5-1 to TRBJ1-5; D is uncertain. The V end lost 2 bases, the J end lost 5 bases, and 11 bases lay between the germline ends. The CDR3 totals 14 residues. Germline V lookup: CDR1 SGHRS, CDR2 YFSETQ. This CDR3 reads CASSLEGPDQPQHF. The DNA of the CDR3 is TGCGCCAGCAGCTTAGAGGGTCCCGATCAGCCCCAGCATTTT.

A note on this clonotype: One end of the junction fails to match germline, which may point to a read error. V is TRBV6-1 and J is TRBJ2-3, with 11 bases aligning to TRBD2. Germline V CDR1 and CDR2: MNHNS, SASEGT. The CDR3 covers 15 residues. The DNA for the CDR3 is TGTGCCAGCAGGGAAGTAGCGGGGGGGCTCGGAACGCAGTATTTT. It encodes CASREVAGGLGTQYF.

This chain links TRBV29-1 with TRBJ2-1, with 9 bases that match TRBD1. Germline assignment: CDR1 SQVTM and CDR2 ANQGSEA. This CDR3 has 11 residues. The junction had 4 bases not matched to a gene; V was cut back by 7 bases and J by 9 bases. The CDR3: CSGDRVGEQFF. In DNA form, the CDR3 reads TGCAGCGGGGACAGGGTCGGTGAGCAGTTCTTC.

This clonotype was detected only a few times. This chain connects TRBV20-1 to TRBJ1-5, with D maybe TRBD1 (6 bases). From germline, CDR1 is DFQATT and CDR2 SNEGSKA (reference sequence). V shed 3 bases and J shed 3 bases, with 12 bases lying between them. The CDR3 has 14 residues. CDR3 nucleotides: TGCAGTGCTAGTATCCCAGGGGACAATCAGCCCCAGCATTTT. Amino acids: CSASIPGDNQPQHF.

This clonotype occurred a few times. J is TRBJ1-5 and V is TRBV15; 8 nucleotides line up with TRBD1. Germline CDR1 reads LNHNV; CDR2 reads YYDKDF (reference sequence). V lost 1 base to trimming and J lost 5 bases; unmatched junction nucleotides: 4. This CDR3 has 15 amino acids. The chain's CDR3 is CATSRGVTGDQPQHF. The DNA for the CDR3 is TGTGCCACCAGCAGAGGGGTGACAGGGGATCAGCCCCAGCATTTT. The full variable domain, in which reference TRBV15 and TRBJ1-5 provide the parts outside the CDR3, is DAMVIQNPRYQVTQFGKPVTLSCSQTLNHNVMYWYQQKSSQAPKLLFHYYDKDFNNEADTPDNFQSRRPNTSFCFLDIRSPGLGDTAMYLCATSRGVTGDQPQHFGDGTRLSIL.

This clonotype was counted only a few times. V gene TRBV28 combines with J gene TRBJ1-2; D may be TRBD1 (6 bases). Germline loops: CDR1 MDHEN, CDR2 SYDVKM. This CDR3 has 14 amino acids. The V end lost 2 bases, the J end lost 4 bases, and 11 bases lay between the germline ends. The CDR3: CASSLPTGPYGYTF. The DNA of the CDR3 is TGTGCCAGCAGTTTACCGACAGGCCCCTATGGCTACACCTTC.

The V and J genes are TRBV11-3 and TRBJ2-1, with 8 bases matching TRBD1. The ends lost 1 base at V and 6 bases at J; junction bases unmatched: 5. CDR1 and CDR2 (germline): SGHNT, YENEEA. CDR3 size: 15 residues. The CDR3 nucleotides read TGTGCCAGCAGCTTAGGGGGACAGGAGGGCAATGAGCAGTTCTTC. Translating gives CASSLGGQEGNEQFF.